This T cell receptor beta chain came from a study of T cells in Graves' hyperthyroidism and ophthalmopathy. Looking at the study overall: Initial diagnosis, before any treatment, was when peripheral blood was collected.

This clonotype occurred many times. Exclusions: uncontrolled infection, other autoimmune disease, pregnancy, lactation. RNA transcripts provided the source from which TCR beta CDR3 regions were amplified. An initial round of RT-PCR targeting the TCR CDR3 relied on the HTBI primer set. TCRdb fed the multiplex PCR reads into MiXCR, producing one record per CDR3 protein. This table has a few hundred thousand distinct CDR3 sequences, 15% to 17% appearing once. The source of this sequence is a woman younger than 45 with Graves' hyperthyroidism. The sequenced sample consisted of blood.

As DNA, the CDR3 is TGTGCCAGCAGCCTTAATTGGGGGCAAGAGACCCAGTACTTC. Amino acids: CASSLNWGQETQYF. This rearrangement joins TRBV28 to TRBJ2-5, with D perhaps TRBD1 or TRBD2 (5 bases each). V lost 6 bases to trimming and J lost 2 bases, with 13 bases between them. Per the germline V gene, CDR1 is MDHEN and CDR2 is SYDVKM. This CDR3 is built from 14 residues.